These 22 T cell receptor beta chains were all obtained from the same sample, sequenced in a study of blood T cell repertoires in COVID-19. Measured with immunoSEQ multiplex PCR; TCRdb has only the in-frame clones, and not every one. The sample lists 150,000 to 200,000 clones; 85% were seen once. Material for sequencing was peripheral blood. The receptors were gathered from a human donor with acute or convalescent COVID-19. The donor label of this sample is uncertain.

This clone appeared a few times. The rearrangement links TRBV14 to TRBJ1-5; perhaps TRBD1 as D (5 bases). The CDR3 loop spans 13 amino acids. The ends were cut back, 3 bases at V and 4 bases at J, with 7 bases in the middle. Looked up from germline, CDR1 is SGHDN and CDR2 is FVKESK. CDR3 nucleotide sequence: TGTGCCAGCAGCCACGGGGGAAATCAGCCCCAGCATTTT. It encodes CASSHGGNQPQHF.

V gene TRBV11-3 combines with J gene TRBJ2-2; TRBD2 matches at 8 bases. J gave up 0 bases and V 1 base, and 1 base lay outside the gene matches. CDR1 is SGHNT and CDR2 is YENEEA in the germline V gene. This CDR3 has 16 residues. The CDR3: CASSLGAGANTGELFF. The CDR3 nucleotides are TGTGCCAGCAGCTTAGGAGCGGGGGCGAACACCGGGGAGCTGTTTTTT.

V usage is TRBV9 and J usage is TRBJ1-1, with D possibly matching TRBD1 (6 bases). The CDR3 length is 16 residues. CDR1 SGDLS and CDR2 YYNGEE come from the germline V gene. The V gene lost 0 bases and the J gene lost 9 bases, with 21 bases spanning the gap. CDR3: CASSVETGQGQGKAFF. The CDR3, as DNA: TGTGCCAGCAGCGTAGAGACCGGGCAGGGGCAGGGAAAAGCTTTCTTT.

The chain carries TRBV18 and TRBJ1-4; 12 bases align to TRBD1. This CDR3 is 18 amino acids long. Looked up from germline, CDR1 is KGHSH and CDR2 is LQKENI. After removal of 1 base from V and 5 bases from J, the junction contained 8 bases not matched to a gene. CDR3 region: CASSPRMGTGGENEKLFF. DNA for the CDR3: TGTGCCAGCTCACCACGCATGGGGACAGGGGGCGAGAATGAAAAACTGTTTTTT. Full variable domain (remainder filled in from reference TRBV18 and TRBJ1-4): NAGVMQNPRHLVRRRGQEARLRCSPMKGHSHVYWYRQLPEEGLKFMVYLQKENIIDESGMPKERFSAEFPKEGPSILRIQQVVRGDSAAYFCASSPRMGTGGENEKLFFGSGTQLSVL.

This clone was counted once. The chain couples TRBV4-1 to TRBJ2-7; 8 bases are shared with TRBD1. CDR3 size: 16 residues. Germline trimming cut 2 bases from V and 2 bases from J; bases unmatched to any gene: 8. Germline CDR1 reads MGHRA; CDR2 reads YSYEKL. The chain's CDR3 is CASSQSDRVVPYEQYF. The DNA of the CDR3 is TGCGCCAGCAGCCAATCGGACAGGGTGGTGCCCTACGAGCAGTACTTC.

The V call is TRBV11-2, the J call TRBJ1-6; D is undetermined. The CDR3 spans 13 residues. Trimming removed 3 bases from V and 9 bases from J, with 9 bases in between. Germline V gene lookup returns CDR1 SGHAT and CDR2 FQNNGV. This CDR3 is CASSLRHSSPLHF. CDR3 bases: TGTGCCAGCAGCTTGAGACACAGTTCACCCCTCCACTTT.

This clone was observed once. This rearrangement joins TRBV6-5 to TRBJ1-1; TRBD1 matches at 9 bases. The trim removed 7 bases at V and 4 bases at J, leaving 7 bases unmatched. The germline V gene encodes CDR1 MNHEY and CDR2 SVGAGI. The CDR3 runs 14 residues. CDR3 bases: TGTGCCAGCAATAAACAGGGGGCGGGCACTGAAGCTTTCTTT. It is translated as CASNKQGAGTEAFF.

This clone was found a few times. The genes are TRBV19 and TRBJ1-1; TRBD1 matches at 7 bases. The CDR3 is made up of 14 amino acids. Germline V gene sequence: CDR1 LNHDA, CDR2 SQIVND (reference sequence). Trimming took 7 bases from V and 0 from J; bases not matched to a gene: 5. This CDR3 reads CASTQTGMNTEAFF. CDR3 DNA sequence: TGTGCCAGTACCCAGACAGGGATGAACACTGAAGCTTTCTTT.

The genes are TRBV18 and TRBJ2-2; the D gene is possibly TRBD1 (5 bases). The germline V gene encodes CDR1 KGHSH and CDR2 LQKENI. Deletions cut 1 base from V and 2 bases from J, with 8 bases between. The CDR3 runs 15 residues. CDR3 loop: CASSPQGHNTGELFF. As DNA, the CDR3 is TGTGCCAGCTCACCACAGGGGCACAACACCGGGGAGCTGTTTTTT.

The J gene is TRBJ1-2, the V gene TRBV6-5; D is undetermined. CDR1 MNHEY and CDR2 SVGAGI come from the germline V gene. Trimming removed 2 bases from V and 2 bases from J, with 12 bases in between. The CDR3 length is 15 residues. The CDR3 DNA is TGTGCCAGCAGTTACGTGGCGGGAAGGAACTATGGCTACACCTTC. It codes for CASSYVAGRNYGYTF.

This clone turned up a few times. The CDR3: CAWSLGARGGPHYNSPLHF. The CDR3, as DNA: TGTGCCTGGAGTCTGGGGGCCAGGGGTGGCCCTCACTATAATTCACCCCTCCACTTT. V usage is TRBV30 and J usage is TRBJ1-6; weak D call: TRBD1 (6 bases). CDR1 is GTSNPN, CDR2 SVGIG, per germline (reference sequence). The length of the CDR3 is 19 residues. Trimming cost V 2 bases and J 3 bases, with 23 bases left between them.

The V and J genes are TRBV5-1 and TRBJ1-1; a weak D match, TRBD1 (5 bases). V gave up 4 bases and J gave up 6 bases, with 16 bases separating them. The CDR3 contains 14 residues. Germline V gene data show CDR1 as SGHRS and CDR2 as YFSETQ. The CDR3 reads CASSPGGVGAEAFF. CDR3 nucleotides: TGCGCCAGCAGCCCCGGGGGGGTTGGCGCTGAAGCTTTCTTT. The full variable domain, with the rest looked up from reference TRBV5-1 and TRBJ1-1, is KAGVTQTPRYLIKTRGQQVTLSCSPISGHRSVSWYQQTPGQGLQFLFEYFSETQRNKGNFPGRFSGRQFSNSRSEMNVSTLELGDSALYLCASSPGGVGAEAFFGQGTRLTVV.

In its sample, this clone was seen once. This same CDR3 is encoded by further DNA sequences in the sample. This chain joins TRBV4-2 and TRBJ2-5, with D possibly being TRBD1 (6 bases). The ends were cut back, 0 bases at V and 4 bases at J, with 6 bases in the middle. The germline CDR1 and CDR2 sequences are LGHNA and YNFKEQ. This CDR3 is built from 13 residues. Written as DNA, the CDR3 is TGTGCCAGCAGCCAAGACAGGGGAGAGACCCAGTACTTC. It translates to CASSQDRGETQYF.

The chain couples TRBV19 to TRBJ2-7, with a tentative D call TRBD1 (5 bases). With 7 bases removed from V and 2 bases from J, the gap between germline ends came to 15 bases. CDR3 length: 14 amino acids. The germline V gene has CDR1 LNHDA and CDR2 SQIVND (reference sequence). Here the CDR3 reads CASIDRFSPYEQYF. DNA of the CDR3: TGTGCCAGTATTGACAGATTCTCCCCCTACGAGCAGTACTTC.

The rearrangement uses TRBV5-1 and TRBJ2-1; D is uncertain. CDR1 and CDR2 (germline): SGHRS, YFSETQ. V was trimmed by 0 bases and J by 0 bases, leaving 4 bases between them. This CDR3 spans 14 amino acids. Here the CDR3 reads CASSLESSYNEQFF. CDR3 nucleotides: TGCGCCAGCAGCTTGGAGAGCTCCTACAATGAGCAGTTCTTC.

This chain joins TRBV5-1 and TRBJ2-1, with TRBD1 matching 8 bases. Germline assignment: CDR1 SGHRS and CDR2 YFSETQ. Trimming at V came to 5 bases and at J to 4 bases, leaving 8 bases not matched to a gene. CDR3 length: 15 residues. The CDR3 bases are TGCGCCAGCAGTTTGACAGGGGAAGGGTACAATGAGCAGTTCTTC. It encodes CASSLTGEGYNEQFF. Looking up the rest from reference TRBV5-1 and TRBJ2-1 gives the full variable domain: KAGVTQTPRYLIKTRGQQVTLSCSPISGHRSVSWYQQTPGQGLQFLFEYFSETQRNKGNFPGRFSGRQFSNSRSEMNVSTLELGDSALYLCASSLTGEGYNEQFFGPGTRLTVL.

In DNA form, the CDR3 reads TGTGCCAGCACCTCCCTGCCCGGCCAGGGTGTAGAAAAACTGTTTTTT. This encodes CASTSLPGQGVEKLFF. The chain links TRBV6-6 to TRBJ1-4; possible D gene TRBD1, 5 bases. The CDR3 extends over 16 amino acids. Trimming left V 7 bases short and J 8 bases short, with 23 bases between. Germline CDR1 MNHNY, CDR2 SVGAGI (reference sequence).

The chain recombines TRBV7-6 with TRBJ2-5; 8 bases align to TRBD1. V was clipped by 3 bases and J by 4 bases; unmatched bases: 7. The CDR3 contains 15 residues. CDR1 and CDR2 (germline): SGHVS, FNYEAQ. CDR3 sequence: CASSLTLDRGETQYF. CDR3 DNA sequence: TGTGCCAGCAGCTTGACCCTAGACAGGGGAGAGACCCAGTACTTC.

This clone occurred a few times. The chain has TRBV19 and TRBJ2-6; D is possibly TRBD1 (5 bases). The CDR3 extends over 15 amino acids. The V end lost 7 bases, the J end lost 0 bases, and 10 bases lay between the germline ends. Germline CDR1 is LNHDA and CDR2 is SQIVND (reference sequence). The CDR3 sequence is CASTPGISGANVLTF. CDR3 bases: TGTGCCAGTACTCCAGGGATCTCTGGGGCCAACGTCCTGACTTTC.

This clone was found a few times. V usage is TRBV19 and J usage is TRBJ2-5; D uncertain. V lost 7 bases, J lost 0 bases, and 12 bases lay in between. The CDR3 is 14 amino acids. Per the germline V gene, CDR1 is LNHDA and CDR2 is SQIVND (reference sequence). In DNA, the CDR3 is TGTGCCAGTAAGAGTTGGGCCAACCAAGAGACCCAGTACTTC. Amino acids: CASKSWANQETQYF.

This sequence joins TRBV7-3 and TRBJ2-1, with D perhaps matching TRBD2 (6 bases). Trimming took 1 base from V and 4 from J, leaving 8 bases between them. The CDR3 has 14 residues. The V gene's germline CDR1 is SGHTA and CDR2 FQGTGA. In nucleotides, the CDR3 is TGTGCCAGCAGCTTAAACGGGACTTACAATGAGCAGTTCTTC. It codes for CASSLNGTYNEQFF.

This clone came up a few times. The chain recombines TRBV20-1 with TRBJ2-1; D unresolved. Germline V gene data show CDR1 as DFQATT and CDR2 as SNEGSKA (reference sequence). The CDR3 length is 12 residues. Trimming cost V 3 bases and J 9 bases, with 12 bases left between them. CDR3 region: CSASNDGPEQFF. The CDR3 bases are TGCAGTGCTAGTAATGATGGGCCTGAGCAGTTCTTC.